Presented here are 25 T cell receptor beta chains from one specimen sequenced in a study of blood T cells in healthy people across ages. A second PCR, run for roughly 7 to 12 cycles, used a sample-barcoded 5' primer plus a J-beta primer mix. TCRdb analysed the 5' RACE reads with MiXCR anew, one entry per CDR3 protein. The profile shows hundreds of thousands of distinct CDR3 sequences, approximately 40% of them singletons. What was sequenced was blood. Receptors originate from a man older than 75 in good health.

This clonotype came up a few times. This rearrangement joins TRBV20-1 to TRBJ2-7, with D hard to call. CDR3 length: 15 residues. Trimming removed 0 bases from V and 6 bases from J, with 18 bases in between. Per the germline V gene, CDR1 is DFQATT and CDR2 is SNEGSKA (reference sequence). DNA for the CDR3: TGCAGTGCTAGAGAGAGCCGGACCCCCCTGATCGAGCAGTACTTC. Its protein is CSARESRTPLIEQYF.

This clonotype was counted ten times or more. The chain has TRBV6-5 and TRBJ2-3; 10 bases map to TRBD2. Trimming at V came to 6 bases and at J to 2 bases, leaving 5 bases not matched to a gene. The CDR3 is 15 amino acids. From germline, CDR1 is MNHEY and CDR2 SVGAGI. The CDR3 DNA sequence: TGTGCCAGCAGGGAGCGGGGGGGCAACACAGATACGCAGTATTTT. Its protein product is CASRERGGNTDTQYF.

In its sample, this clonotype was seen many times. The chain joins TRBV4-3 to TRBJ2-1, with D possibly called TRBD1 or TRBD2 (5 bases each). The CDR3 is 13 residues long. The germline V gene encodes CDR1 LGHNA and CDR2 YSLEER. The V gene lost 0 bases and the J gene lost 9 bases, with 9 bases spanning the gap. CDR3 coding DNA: TGCGCCAGCAGCCAAGATCGAGGGACTGAGCAGTTCTTC. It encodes CASSQDRGTEQFF.

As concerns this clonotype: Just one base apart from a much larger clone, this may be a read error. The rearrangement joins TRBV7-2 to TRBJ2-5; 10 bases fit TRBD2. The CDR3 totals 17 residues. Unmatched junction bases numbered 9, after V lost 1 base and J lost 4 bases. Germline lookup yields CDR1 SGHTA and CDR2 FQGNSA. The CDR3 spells CASSLGPSGGMRETQYF. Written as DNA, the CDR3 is TGTGCCAGCAGCTTAGGCCCTAGCGGGGGAATGCGAGAGACCCAGTACTTC. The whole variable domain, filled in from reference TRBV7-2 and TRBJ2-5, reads GAGVSQSPSNKVTEKGKDVELRCDPISGHTALYWYRQSLGQGLEFLIYFQGNSAPDKSGLPSDRFSAERTGGSVSTLTIQRTQQEDSAVYLCASSLGPSGGMRETQYFGPGTRLLVL.

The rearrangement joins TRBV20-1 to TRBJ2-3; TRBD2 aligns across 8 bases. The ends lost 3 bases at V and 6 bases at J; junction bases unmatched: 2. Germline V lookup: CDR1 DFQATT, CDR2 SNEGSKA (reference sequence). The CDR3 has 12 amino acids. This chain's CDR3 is CSASGGGDTQYF. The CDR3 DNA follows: TGCAGTGCTAGCGGGGGGGGTGATACGCAGTATTTT.

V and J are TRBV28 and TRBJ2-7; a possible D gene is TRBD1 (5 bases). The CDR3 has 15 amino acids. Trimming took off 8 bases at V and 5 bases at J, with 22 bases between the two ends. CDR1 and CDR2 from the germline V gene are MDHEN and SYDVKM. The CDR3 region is CASWRQPPSNDEQYF. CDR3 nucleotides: TGTGCCAGCTGGAGACAGCCCCCCAGTAACGACGAGCAGTACTTC.

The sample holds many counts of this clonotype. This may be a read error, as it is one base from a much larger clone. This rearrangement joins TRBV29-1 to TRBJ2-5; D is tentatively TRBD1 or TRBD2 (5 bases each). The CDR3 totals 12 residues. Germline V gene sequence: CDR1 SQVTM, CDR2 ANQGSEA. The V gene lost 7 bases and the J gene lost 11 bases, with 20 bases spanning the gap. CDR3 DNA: TGCAGCGCCGGGACGCAGGGTGGAGAGCAGTACTTC. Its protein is CSAGTQGGEQYF. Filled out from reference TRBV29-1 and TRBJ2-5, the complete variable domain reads SAVISQKPSRDICQRGTSLTIQCQVDSQVTMMFWYRQQPGQSLTLIATANQGSEATYESGFVIDKFPISRPNLTFSTLTVSNMSPEDSSIYLCSAGTQGGEQYFGPGTRLLVL.

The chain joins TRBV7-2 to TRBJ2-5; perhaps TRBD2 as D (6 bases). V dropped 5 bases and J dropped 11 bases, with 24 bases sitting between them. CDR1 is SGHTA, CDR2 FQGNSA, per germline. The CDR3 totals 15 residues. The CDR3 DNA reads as TGTGCCAGCAGCCAGAGGGGACTGATGACCAATGAGCAGTACTTC. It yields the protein CASSQRGLMTNEQYF.

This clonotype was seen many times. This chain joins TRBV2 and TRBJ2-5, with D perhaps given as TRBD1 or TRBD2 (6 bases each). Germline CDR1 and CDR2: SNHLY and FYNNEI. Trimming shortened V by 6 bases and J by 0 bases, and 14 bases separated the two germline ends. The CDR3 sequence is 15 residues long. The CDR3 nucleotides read TGTGCCAGCAGCCTAACCGGGGGCTACCAAGAGACCCAGTACTTC. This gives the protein CASSLTGGYQETQYF. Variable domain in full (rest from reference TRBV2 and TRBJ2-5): EPEVTQTPSHQVTQMGQEVILRCVPISNHLYFYWYRQILGQKVEFLVSFYNNEISEKSEIFDDQFSVERPDGSNFTLKIRSTKLEDSAMYFCASSLTGGYQETQYFGPGTRLLVL.

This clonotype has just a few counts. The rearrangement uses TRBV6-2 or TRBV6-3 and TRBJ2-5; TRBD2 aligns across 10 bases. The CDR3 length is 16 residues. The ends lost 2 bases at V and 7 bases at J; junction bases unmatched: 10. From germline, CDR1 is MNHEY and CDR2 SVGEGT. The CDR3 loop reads CASSYLSSGGALTQYF. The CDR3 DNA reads TGTGCCAGCAGTTACCTTTCGAGCGGGGGGGCCTTGACCCAGTACTTC.

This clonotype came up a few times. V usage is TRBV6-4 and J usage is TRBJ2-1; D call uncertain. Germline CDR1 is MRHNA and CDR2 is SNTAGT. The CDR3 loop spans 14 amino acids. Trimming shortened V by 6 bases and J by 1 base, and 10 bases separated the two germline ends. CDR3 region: CASRQRSSYNEQFF. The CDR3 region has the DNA TGTGCCAGCAGGCAGCGCTCTTCCTACAATGAGCAGTTCTTC.

In nucleotides, the CDR3 is TGCAGTGCTAGTCCTGCAGTAGGCCTCCCCCAGCATTTT. This sequence encodes CSASPAVGLPQHF. This chain uses TRBV20-1 with TRBJ1-5; D call uncertain. This CDR3 is built from 13 residues. V was shortened by 3 bases and J by 10 bases, with 16 bases between the two germline ends. Germline V gene sequence: CDR1 DFQATT, CDR2 SNEGSKA (reference sequence).

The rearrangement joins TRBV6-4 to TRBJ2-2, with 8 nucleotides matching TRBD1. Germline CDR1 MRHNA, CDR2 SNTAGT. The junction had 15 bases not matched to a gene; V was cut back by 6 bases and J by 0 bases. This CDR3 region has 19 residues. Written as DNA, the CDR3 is TGTGCCAGCAGAAGGACAGGGCAGGGCAGCCCTACGAACACCGGGGAGCTGTTTTTT. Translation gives CASRRTGQGSPTNTGELFF.

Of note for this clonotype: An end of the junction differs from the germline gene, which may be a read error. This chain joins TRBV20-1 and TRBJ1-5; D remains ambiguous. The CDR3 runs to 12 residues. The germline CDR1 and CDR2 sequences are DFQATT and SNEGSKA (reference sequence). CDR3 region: CSASTTNRPQHF. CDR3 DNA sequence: TGCAGTGCTAGCACAACGAATCGGCCCCAGCATTTT.

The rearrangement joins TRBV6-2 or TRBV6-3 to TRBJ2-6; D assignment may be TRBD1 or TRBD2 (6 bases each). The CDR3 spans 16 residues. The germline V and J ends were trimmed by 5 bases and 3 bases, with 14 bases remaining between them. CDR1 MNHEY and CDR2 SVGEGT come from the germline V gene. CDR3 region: CASSPTGGGGANVLTF. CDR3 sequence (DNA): TGTGCCAGCAGTCCGACCGGAGGGGGTGGGGCCAACGTCCTGACTTTC.

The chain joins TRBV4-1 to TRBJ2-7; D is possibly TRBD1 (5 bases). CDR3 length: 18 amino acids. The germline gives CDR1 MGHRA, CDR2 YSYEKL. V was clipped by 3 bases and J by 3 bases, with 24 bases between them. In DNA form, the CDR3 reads TGCGCCAGCAGCCACCCCACGTTGGGTAAGGGGTTAGTCTACGAGCAGTACTTC. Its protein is CASSHPTLGKGLVYEQYF.

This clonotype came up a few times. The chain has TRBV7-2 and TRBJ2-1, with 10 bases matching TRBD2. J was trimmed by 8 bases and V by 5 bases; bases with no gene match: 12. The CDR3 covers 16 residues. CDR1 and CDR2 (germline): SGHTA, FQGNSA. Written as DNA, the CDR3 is TGTGCCAGCAGCCTCGAGGTTACTAGCGGGACCCATGAGCAGTTCTTC. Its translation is CASSLEVTSGTHEQFF.

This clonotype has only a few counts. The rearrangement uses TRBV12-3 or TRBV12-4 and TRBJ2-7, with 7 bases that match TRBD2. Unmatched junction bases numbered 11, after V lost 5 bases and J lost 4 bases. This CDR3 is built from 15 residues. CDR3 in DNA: TGTGCCAGCAGTCTTGCTGGGGAGGGACCGTACGAGCAGTACTTC. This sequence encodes CASSLAGEGPYEQYF.

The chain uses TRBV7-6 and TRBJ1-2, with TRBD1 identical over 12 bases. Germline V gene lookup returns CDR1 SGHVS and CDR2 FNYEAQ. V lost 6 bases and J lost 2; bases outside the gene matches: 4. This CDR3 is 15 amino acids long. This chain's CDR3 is CASSLGTGGNYGYTF. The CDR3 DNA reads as TGTGCCAGCAGTCTTGGGACAGGGGGCAACTATGGCTACACCTTC.

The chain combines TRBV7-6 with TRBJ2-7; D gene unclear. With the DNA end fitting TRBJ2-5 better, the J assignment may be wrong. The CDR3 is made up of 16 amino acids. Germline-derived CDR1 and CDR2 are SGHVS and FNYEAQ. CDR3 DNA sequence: TGTGCCAGCAGCTTAGTACCGATTAGGAGTATTGAGACCCAGTACTTC. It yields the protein CASSLVPIRSIETQYF.

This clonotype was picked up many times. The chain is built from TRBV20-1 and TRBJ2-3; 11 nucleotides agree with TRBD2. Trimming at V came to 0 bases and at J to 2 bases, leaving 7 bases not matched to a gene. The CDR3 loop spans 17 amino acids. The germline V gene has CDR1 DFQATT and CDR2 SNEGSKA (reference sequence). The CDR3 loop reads CSARDGTSGLNTDTQYF. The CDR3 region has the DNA TGCAGTGCTAGAGATGGGACTAGCGGCTTGAACACAGATACGCAGTATTTT.

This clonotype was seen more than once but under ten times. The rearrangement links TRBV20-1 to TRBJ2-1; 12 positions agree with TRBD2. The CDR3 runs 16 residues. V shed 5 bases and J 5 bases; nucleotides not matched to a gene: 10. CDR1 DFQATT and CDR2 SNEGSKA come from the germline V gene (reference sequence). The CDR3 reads CSASTSGGPSDNEQFF. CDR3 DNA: TGCAGTGCTTCTACTAGCGGGGGGCCCTCGGACAATGAGCAGTTCTTC.

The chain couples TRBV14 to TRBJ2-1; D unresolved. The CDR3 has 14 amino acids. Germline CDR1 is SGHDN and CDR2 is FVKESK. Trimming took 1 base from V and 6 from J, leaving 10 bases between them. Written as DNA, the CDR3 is TGTGCCAGCAGCCAAGTTGGTAGACTCAATGAGCAGTTCTTC. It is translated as CASSQVGRLNEQFF.

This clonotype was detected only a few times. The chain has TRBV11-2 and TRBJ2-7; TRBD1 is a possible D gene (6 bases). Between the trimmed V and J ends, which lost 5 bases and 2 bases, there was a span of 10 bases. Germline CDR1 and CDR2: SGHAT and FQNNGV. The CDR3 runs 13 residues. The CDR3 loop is CASSRTDTYEQYF. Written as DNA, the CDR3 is TGTGCCAGCAGCCGGACAGATACCTACGAGCAGTACTTC.

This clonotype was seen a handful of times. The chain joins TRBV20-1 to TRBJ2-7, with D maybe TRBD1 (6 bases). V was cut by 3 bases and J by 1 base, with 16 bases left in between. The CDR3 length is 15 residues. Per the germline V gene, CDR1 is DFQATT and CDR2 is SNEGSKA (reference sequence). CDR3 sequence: CSASAPADSSYEQYF. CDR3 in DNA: TGCAGTGCTAGCGCACCCGCGGACAGTTCCTACGAGCAGTACTTC.